This T cell receptor beta chain was observed in a study of shared clonotypes between healthy human individuals. Whole-study findings and limits: The genetic and exposure-history diversity represented was limited by few donors. Although depth was large, rarefaction showed that sequencing of the sorted subsets was incomplete. Memory subsets generally showed lower estimated richness than naive subsets.

The donor cohort consisted entirely of Caucasian adults residing in Nashville, Tennessee. This clone is a singleton in its sample. Its specificity is unknown. Produced via immunoSEQ multiplex PCR; TCRdb's table is partial and in-frame only. The sample records nearly 1,000,000 clones, approximately 80% being singletons. V was shortened by 2 bases and J by 5 bases, with 18 bases between the two germline ends. The CDR3 length is 16 residues. In germline, CDR1 is ENHRY, CDR2 SYGVKD. This sequence joins TRBV10-3 and TRBJ1-2; maybe TRBD1 (6 bases). The clonotype was recovered from a man aged 18 to 29 in good health. The sequencing sample was made of memory CD4+ T cells sorted from blood. Indicated subset: CD45RA-negative fraction. CDR3 residues: CAISEILTGKGYGYTF. CDR3 sequence (DNA): TGTGCCATCAGTGAGATCCTAACAGGGAAGGGGTATGGCTACACCTTC.